Sequencing of this TCR beta chain was carried out in a study of blood T cell repertoires in COVID-19. This table comes from immunoSEQ multiplex PCR, and its TCRdb copy is limited to in-frame clones, with some not included. This table has 150,000 to 200,000 clones, over 70% appearing once. In germline, CDR1 is SGHRS, CDR2 YFSETQ. V dropped 0 bases and J dropped 1; count of bases not matched to a gene: 9. This CDR3 spans 17 amino acids. The receptor was isolated from a woman aged 55-69 years who had recovered from COVID-19. V gene TRBV5-1 combines with J gene TRBJ1-1; 7 nucleotides align to TRBD1. The sequenced sample consisted of PBMCs or T cells enriched from blood (not recorded which). In DNA form, the CDR3 reads TGCGCCAGCAGCTTGGCCCCGTTAGACAGGGCGAACACTGAAGCTTTCTTT. Translation: CASSLAPLDRANTEAFF.